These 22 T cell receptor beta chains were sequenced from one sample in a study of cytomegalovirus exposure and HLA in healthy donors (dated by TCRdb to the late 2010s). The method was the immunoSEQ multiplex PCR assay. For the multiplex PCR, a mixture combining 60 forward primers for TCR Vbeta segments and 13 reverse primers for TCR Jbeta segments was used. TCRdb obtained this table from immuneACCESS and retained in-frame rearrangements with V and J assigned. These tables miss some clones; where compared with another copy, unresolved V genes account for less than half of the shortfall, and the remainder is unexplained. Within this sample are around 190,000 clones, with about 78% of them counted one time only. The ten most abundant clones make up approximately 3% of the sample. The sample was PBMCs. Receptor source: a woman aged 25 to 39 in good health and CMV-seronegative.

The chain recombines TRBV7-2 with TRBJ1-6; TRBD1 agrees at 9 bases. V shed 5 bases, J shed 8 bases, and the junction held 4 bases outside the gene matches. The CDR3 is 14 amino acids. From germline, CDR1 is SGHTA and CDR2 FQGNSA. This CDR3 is CASSPGQGYSPLHF. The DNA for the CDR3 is TGTGCCAGCAGCCCGGGACAGGGTTATTCACCCCTCCACTTT. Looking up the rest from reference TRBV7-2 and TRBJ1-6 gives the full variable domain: GAGVSQSPSNKVTEKGKDVELRCDPISGHTALYWYRQSLGQGLEFLIYFQGNSAPDKSGLPSDRFSAERTGGSVSTLTIQRTQQEDSAVYLCASSPGQGYSPLHFGNGTRLTVT.

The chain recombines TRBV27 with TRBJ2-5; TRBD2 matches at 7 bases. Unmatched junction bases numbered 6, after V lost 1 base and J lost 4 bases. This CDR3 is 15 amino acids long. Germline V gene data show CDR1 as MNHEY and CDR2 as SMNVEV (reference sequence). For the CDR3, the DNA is TGTGCCAGCAGTTTATGGGCGGGAGTTAGAGAGACCCAGTACTTC. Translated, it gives CASSLWAGVRETQYF.

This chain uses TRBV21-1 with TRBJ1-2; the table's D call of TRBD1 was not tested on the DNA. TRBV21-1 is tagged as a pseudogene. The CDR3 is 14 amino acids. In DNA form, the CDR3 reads TGTGCCAGCAGCAAAGCACAGGCTAACTATGGCTACACCTTC. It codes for CASSKAQANYGYTF.

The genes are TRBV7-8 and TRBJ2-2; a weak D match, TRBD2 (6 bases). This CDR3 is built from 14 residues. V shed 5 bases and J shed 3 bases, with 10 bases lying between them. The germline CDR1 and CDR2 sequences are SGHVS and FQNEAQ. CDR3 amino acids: CASSPGLYTGELFF. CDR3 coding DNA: TGTGCCAGCAGCCCGGGACTCTACACCGGGGAGCTGTTTTTT.

CDR3 amino acids: CASSLETGSGANVLTF. For the CDR3, the DNA is TGCGCCAGCAGCTTGGAGACGGGCTCTGGGGCCAACGTCCTGACTTTC. V is TRBV5-1 and J is TRBJ2-6; D remains ambiguous. The CDR3 runs 16 residues. Trimming left V 0 bases short and J 0 bases short, with 7 bases between. Germline CDR1 is SGHRS and CDR2 is YFSETQ. The variable domain in full, with the rest retrieved from reference TRBV5-1 and TRBJ2-6, is KAGVTQTPRYLIKTRGQQVTLSCSPISGHRSVSWYQQTPGQGLQFLFEYFSETQRNKGNFPGRFSGRQFSNSRSEMNVSTLELGDSALYLCASSLETGSGANVLTFGAGSRLTVL.

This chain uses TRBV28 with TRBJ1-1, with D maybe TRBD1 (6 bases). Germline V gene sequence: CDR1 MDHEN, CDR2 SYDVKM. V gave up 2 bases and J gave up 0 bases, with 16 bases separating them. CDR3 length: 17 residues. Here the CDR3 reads CASSLVSAGVLNTEAFF. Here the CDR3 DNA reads TGTGCCAGCAGTTTAGTGTCGGCAGGGGTGCTGAACACTGAAGCTTTCTTT. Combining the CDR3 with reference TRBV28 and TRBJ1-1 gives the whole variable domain DVKVTQSSRYLVKRTGEKVFLECVQDMDHENMFWYRQDPGLGLRLIYFSYDVKMKEKGDIPEGYSVSREKKERFSLILESASTNQTSMYLCASSLVSAGVLNTEAFFGQGTRLTVV.

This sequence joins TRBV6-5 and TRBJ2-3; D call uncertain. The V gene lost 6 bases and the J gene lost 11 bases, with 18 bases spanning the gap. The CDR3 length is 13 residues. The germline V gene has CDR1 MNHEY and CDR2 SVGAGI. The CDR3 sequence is CASSPAEFPGQYF. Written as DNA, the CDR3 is TGTGCCAGCAGCCCCGCAGAATTCCCGGGGCAGTATTTT.

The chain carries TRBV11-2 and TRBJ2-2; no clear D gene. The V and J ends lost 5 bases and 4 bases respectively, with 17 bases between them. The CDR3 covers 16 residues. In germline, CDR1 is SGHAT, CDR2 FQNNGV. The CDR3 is CASSGPDGVLTGELFF. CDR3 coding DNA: TGTGCCAGCAGCGGGCCTGATGGCGTTCTCACCGGGGAGCTGTTTTTT.

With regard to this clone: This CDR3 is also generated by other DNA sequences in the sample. The CDR3 here is CASSLGHSYEQYF. As DNA, the CDR3 is TGTGCCAGCAGCTTAGGACACTCCTACGAGCAGTACTTC. V usage is TRBV7-8 and J usage is TRBJ2-7; D unresolved. V lost 1 base and J 0 bases, leaving 4 bases between the germline ends. CDR3 length: 13 amino acids. Per germline, CDR1 SGHVS and CDR2 FQNEAQ.

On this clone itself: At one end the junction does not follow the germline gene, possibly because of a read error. The CDR3 DNA reads TGTGCCAGCAGCTTATCGGGTGTGAAGGGAGCCTCTCGCTACCCCTTC. It specifies CASSLSGVKGASRYPF. This chain uses TRBV7-9 with TRBJ1-2; D remains ambiguous. CDR3 length: 16 amino acids. Germline V CDR1 and CDR2: SEHNR, FQNEAQ (reference sequence).

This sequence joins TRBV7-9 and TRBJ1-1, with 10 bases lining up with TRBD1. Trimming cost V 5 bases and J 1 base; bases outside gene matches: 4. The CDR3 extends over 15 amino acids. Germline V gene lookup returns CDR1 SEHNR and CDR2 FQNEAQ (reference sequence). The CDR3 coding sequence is TGTGCCAGCAGCCTAGGGACAGGGGCGAACACTGAAGCTTTCTTT. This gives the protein CASSLGTGANTEAFF.

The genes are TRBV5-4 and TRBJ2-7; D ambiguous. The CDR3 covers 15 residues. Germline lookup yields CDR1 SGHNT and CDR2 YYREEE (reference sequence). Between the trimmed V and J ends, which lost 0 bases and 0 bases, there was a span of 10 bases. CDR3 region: CASSLGPTSSYEQYF. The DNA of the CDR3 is TGTGCCAGCAGCTTGGGCCCCACGAGCTCCTACGAGCAGTACTTC.

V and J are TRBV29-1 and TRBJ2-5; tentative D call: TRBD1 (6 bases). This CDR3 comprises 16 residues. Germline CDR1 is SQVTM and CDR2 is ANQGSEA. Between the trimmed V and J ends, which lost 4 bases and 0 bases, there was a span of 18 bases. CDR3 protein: CSVGGQLSGYQETQYF. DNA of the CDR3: TGCAGCGTTGGGGGACAACTTAGTGGGTACCAAGAGACCCAGTACTTC. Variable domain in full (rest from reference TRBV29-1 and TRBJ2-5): SAVISQKPSRDICQRGTSLTIQCQVDSQVTMMFWYRQQPGQSLTLIATANQGSEATYESGFVIDKFPISRPNLTFSTLTVSNMSPEDSSIYLCSVGGQLSGYQETQYFGPGTRLLVL.

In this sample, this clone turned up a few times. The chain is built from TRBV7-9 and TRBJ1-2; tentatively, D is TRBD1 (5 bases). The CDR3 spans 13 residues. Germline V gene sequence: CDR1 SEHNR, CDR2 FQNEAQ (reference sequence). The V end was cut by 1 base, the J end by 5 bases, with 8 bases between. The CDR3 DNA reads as TGTGCCAGCAGCTTAGTTGGGGCGTATGGCTACACCTTC. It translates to CASSLVGAYGYTF. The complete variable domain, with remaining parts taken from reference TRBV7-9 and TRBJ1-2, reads DTGVSQNPRHKITKRGQNVTFRCDPISEHNRLYWYRQTLGQGPEFLTYFQNEAQLEKSRLLSDRFSAERPKGSFSTLEIQRTEQGDSAMYLCASSLVGAYGYTFGSGTRLTVV.

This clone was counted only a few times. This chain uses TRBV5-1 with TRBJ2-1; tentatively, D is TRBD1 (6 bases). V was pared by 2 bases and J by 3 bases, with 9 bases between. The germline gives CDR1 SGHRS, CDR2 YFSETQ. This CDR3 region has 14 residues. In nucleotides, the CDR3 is TGCGCCAGCAGCTTTCAGGGGCTCTACAATGAGCAGTTCTTC. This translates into CASSFQGLYNEQFF.

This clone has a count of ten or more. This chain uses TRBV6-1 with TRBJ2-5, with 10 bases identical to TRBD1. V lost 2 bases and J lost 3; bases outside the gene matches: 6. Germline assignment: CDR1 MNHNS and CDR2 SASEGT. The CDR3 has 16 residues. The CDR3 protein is CASSETSGTGEETQYF. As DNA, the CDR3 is TGTGCCAGCAGTGAAACGTCTGGGACAGGGGAAGAGACCCAGTACTTC.

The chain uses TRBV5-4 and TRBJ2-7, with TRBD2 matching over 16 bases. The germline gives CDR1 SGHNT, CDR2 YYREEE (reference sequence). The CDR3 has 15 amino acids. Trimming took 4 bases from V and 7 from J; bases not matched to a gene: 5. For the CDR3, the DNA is TGTGCCAGCAGCCCGGGACTAGCGGGAGGGAATGAGCAGTACTTC. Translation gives CASSPGLAGGNEQYF.

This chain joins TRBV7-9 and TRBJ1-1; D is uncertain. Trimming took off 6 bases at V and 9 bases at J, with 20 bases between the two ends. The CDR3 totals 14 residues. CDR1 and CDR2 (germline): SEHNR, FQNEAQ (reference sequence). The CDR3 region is CASRSLRSPIQAFF. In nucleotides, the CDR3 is TGTGCCAGCAGATCGTTGAGGAGTCCCATTCAAGCTTTCTTT.

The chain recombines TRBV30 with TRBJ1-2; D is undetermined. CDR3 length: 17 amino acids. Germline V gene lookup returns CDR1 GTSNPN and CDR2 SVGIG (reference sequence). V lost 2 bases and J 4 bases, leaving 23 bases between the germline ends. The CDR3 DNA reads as TGTGCCTGGAGTCAACTCGCTACCAGGCGGGTAACCTATGGCTACACCTTC. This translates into CAWSQLATRRVTYGYTF.

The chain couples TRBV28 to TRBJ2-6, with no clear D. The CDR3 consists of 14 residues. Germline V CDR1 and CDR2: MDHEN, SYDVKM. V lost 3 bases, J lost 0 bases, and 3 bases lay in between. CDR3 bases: TGTGCCAGCAGTTTCCGCTCTGGGGCCAACGTCCTGACTTTC. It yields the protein CASSFRSGANVLTF. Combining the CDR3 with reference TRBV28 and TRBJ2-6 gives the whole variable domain DVKVTQSSRYLVKRTGEKVFLECVQDMDHENMFWYRQDPGLGLRLIYFSYDVKMKEKGDIPEGYSVSREKKERFSLILESASTNQTSMYLCASSFRSGANVLTFGAGSRLTVL.

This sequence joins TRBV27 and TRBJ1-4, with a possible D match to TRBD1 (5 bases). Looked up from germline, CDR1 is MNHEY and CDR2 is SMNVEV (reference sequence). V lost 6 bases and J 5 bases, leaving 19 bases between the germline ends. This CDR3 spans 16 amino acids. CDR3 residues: CASRRDSLRPNEKLFF. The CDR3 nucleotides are TGTGCCAGCAGGCGGGACTCCCTTAGACCGAATGAAAAACTGTTTTTT.

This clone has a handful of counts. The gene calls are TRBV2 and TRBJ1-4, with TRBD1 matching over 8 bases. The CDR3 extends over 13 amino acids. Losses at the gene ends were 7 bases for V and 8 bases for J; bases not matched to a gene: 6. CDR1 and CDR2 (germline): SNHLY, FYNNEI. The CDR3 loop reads CASKDRVAEKLFF. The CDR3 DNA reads TGTGCCAGCAAGGACAGGGTGGCAGAAAAACTGTTTTTT.